A single sample is the source of the 3 T cell receptor beta chains below, sequenced in a study of T cells in Graves' hyperthyroidism and ophthalmopathy (dated by TCRdb to between 2019 and 2020). Library generation was performed with multiplex PCR. Sequencing used an Illumina HiSeq 2000. Amplification of TCR beta CDR3 regions was carried out from RNA transcripts. A first-round RT-PCR of the TCR CDR3 used the HTBI primer set with the Qiagen OneStep RT-PCR kit. The raw public reads went through TCRdb reprocessing: fastp at Q25, MiXCR clone calling, in-frame beta chains kept. Rows matching on CDR3 protein sequence are summarized as one entry with the most common DNA and genes. This sample comprises 350,000 to 400,000 distinct CDR3 sequences, 15% of them detected only once. The biggest ten clones account for approximately 30% of the sample. The material sequenced was blood. The source of these receptors is a woman in her twenties or thirties with Graves' hyperthyroidism.

DNA for the CDR3: TGTGCCAGCAGCGAAATCCGCCAGGCGAACACCGGGGAGCTGTTTTTT. It encodes CASSEIRQANTGELFF. The V call is TRBV7-9, the J call TRBJ2-2; D gene uncertain. CDR1 is SEHNR, CDR2 FQNEAQ, per germline (reference sequence). CDR3 length: 16 amino acids. V lost 5 bases, J lost 0 bases, and 13 bases lay in between.

This clonotype was seen at least ten times. The chain joins TRBV7-2 to TRBJ1-1; possibly TRBD1 for D (6 bases). This CDR3 has 14 residues. The ends were cut back, 6 bases at V and 0 bases at J, with 11 bases in the middle. The germline V gene has CDR1 SGHTA and CDR2 FQGNSA. The CDR3, as DNA: TGTGCCAGCAGACCAGGGGCGGTGAACACTGAAGCTTTCTTT. Amino acids: CASRPGAVNTEAFF.

This clonotype was observed many times. V and J are TRBV28 and TRBJ2-7; 9 bases are shared with TRBD1. CDR3 length equals 14 residues. Germline trimming cut 7 bases from V and 6 bases from J; bases unmatched to any gene: 10. Germline V gives CDR1 MDHEN, CDR2 SYDVKM. CDR3: CASTPGTGIVEQYF. CDR3 DNA: TGTGCCAGCACCCCAGGGACAGGGATAGTCGAGCAGTACTTC.